This TCR beta chain was profiled in a study of tumor and adjacent non-tumor tissue in lung cancer. Study at large: Histology: about twelve adenocarcinoma, a couple of squamous cell carcinoma, 1 small cell lung cancer. Study results and caveats: Compared with tumor, normal lung showed significantly lower TCR diversity.

This clonotype is classed as large. Its specificity is not known. After removal of 5 bases from V and 5 bases from J, the junction contained 8 bases not matched to a gene. This CDR3 comprises 16 residues. Per the germline V gene, CDR1 is SGHAT and CDR2 is FQNNGV. No cell sorting was done before RNA was extracted from the tissue. A modified ARM-PCR protocol with three rounds of nested PCR amplified TCRbeta. One entry per CDR3 protein, called by TCRdb with MiXCR from the multiplex PCR reads. The sample records about 80,000 distinct CDR3 sequences, around 75% being singletons. The TCR originated in a woman between 50 and 59 years old with non-small cell lung cancer. The rearrangement joins TRBV11-2 to TRBJ2-1, with 11 bases lining up with TRBD2. Sequencing was carried out using lung tumor tissue. The CDR3 protein is CASSRMILAGDNEQFF. In DNA form, the CDR3 reads TGTGCCAGCAGCCGGATGATACTAGCGGGGGACAATGAGCAGTTCTTC.